The T cell receptor beta chain under discussion was sequenced for a study of T cells in localized non-small cell lung cancer. Findings and limits, study-wide: Median roughly 57 top-100 tumor clones were shared with paired adjacent lung. Measurement of T cell clonality placed uninvolved adjacent lung highest, above the level in tumor. Because researchers sequenced only one region of the tumor, heterogeneity is still possible. Longer survival (overall) was linked to higher T cell density in blood.

CDR1 is MRHNA, CDR2 SNTAGT, per germline. The CDR3 is 11 residues long. V was pared by 8 bases and J by 6 bases, with 10 bases between. The table came from immunoSEQ multiplex PCR; TCRdb's copy has only in-frame clones and leaves some out. Of 45,000 to 60,000 clones listed, 80% to 90% are singletons. A note on this clone: Its antigen is unknown.

The J gene is TRBJ1-1, the V gene TRBV6-4; D remains unclear. Specimen: peripheral blood, collected before any cancer treatment. The TCR originated in a woman aged 40 to 75 with stage I lung adenocarcinoma. The CDR3 is CASLSGPEAFF. The CDR3 DNA follows: TGTGCCAGCCTTTCGGGCCCTGAAGCTTTCTTT.